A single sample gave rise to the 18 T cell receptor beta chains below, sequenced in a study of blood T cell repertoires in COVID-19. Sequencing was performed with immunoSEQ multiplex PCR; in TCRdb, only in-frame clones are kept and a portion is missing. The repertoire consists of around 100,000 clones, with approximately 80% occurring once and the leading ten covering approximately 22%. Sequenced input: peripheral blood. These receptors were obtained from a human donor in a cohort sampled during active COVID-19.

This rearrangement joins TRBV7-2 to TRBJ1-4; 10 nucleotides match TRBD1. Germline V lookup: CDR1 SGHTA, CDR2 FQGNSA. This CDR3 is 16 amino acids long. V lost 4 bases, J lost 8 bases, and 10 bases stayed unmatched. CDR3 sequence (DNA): TGTGCCAGCAGCTGGGCCCCGGGACAGGGGAACGAAAAACTGTTTTTT. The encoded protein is CASSWAPGQGNEKLFF.

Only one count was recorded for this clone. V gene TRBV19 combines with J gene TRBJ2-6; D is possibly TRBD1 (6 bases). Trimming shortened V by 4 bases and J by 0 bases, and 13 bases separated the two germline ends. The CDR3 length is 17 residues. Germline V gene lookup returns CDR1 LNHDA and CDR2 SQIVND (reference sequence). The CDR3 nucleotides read TGTGCCAGTAGTAAGGACAGTCCCTACTCTGGGGCCAACGTCCTGACTTTC. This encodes CASSKDSPYSGANVLTF.

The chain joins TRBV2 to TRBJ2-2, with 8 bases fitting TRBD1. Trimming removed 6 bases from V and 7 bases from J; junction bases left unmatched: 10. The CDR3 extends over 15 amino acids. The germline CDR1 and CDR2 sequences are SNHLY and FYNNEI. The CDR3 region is CASSEDRVPSGELFF. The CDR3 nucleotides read TGTGCCAGCAGCGAGGACAGGGTTCCGAGCGGGGAGCTGTTTTTT.

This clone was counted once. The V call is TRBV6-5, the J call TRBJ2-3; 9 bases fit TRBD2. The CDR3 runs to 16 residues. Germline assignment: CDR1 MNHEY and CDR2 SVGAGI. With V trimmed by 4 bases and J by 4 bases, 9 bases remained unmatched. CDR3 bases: TGTGCCAGCAGTTCGCGGGGGGGCCGAGACGCAGATACGCAGTATTTT. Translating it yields CASSSRGGRDADTQYF.

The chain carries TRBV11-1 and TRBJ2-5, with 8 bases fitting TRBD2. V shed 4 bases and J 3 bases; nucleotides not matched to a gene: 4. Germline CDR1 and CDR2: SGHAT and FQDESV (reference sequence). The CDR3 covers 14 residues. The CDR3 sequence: CASSSGGVKETQYF. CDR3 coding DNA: TGTGCCAGCAGCTCGGGGGGGGTCAAAGAGACCCAGTACTTC.

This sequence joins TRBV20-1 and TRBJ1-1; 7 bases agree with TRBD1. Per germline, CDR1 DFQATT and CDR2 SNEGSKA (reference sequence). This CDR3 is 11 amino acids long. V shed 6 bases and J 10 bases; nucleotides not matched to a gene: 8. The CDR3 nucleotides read TGCAGTGCCAGCGGACAGGTCGTAGCTTTCTTT. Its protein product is CSASGQVVAFF.

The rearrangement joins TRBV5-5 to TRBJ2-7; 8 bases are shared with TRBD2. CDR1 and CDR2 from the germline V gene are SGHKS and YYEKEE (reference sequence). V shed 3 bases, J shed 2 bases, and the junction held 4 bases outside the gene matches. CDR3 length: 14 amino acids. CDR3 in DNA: TGTGCCAGCAGCTCCGGACTAGCCGCCTACGAGCAGTACTTC. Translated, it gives CASSSGLAAYEQYF.

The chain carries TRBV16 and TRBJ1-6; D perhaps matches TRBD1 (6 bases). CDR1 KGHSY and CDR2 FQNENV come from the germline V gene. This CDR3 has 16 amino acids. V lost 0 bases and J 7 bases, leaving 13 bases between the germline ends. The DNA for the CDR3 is TGTGCCAGCAGCCAATCGGTGACAGGCTTAAATTCACCCCTCCACTTT. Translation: CASSQSVTGLNSPLHF.

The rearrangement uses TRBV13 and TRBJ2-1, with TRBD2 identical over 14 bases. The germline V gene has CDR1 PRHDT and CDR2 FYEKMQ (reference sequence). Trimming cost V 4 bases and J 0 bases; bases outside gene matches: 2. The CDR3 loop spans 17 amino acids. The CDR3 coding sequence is TGTGCCAGCAGCTCAGGGACTAGCGGGAGCTCCTACAATGAGCAGTTCTTC. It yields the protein CASSSGTSGSSYNEQFF.

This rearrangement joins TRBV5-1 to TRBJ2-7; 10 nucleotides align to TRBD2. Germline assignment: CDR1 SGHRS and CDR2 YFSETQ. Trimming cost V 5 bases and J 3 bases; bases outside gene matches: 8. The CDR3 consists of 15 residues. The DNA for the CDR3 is TGCGCCAGCAGGCGGACTAGCGGATCTAACTACGAGCAGTACTTC. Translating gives CASRRTSGSNYEQYF.

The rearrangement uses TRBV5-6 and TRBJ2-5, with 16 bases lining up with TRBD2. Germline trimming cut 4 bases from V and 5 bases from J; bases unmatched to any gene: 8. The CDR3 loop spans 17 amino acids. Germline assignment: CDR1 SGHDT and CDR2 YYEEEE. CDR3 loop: CASSPGLAGGIVETQYF. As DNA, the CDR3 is TGTGCCAGCAGCCCGGGACTAGCGGGGGGGATTGTCGAGACCCAGTACTTC.

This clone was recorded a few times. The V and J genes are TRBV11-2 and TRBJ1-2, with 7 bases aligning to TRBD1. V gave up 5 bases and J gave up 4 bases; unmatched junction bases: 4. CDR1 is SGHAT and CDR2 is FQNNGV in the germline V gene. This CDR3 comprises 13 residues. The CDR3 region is CASSEGARYGYTF. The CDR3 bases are TGTGCCAGCAGCGAGGGGGCACGCTATGGCTACACCTTC.

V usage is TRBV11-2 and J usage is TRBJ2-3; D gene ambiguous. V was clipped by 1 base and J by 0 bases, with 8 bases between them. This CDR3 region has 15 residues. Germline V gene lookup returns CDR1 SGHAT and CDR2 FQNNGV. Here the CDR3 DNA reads TGTGCCAGCAGCTTAGTAACAGCAAGCACAGATACGCAGTATTTT. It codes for CASSLVTASTDTQYF.

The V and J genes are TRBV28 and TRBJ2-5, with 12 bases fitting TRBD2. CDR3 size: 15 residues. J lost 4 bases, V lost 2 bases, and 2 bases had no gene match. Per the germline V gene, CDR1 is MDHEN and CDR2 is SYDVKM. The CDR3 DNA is TGTGCCAGCAGTTTACCTAGCGGGGGGGGAGAGACCCAGTACTTC. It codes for CASSLPSGGGETQYF.

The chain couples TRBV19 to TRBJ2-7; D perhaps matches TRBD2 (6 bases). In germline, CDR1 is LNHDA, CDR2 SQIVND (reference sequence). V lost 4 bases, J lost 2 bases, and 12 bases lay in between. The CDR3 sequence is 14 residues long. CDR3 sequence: CASSNPGVTYEQYF. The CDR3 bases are TGTGCCAGTAGTAACCCGGGAGTTACCTACGAGCAGTACTTC.

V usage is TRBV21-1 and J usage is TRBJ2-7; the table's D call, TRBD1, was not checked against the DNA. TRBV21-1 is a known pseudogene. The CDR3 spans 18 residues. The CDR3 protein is CASSTEGATGSHPYEQYF. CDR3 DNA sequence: TGTGCCAGCAGCACCGAGGGGGCTACAGGGAGCCACCCCTACGAGCAGTACTTC.

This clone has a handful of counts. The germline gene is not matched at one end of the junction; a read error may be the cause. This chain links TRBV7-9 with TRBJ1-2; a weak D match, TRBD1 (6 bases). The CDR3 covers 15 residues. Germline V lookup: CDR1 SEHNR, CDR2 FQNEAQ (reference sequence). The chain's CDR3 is CASSVGQPTRGGYFF. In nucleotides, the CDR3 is TGTGCCAGCAGCGTCGGACAGCCGACCCGCGGGGGCTATTTCTTC.

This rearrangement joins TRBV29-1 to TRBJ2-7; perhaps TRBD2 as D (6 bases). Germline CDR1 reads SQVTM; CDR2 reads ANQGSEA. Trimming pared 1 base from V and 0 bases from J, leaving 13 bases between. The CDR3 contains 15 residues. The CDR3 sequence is CSVEGAAGSSYEQYF. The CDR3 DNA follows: TGCAGCGTTGAAGGTGCGGCGGGGAGCTCCTACGAGCAGTACTTC.